By sample fraction, the clone carrying this TCR beta chain is medium-sized. The antigen is not known. This entry belongs to a study of cytomegalovirus exposure and HLA in healthy donors. Notes on the study in general: Owing to their indistinguishability, certain V segments, notably TRBV6-2 and TRBV6-3, were excluded. Earlier analysis found most TCR beta V segments productive about 90% or about 30% of the time. In a later analysis, TCR beta V- and J-gene trimming was associated with a missense DCLRE1C variant.

Primers: 60 Vbeta forward and 13 Jbeta reverse. Authors' data handling: In a later analysis, of 80 million or so unique beta chains, 9 million to 11 million appeared in at least two donors. TCRdb keeps only in-frame clones here, not all; method: immunoSEQ multiplex PCR. The D gene and trimming were derived from the DNA, and the V and J assignments and clone size from that table. The sample lists tens of thousands of clones; roughly 70% were seen once. In germline, CDR1 is MNHNS, CDR2 SASEGT. Trimming cost V 2 bases and J 2 bases; bases outside gene matches: 0. The CDR3 contains 15 residues. This chain uses TRBV6-1 with TRBJ2-5; 12 positions match TRBD2. The receptor's source is a woman aged 45-59 years in good health and CMV-seropositive. The sequenced sample consisted of PBMCs. This chain's CDR3 is CASSELAGGQETQYF. The DNA of the CDR3 is TGTGCCAGCAGTGAACTAGCGGGGGGGCAAGAGACCCAGTACTTC.